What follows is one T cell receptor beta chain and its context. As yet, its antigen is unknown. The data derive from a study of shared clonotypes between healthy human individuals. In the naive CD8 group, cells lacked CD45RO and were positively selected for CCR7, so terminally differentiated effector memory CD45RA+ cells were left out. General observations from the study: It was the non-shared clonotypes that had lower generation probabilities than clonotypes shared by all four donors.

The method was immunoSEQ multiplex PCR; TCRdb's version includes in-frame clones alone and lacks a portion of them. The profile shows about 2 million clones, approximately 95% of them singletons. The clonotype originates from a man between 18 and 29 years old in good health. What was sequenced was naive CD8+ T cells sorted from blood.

This CDR3 reads CATSRDVGAEAFF. CDR3 nucleotide sequence: TGTGCCACCAGCAGAGATGTAGGCGCTGAAGCTTTCTTT. The genes are TRBV15 and TRBJ1-1; unclear D gene. Germline assignment: CDR1 LNHNV and CDR2 YYDKDF (reference sequence). The V gene lost 0 bases and the J gene lost 6 bases, with 8 bases spanning the gap. The CDR3 is made up of 13 amino acids.